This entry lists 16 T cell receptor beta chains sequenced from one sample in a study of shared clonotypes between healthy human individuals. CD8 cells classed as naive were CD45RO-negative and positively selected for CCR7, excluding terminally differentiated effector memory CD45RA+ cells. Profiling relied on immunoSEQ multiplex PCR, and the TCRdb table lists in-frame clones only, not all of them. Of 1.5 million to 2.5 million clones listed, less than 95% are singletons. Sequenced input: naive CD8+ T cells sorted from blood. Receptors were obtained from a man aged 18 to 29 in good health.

The CDR3 DNA follows: TGTGCCAGTAGCCTGGGACCCGGGGACACTGAAGCTTTCTTT. This sequence encodes CASSLGPGDTEAFF. This chain joins TRBV19 and TRBJ1-1, with D perhaps TRBD1 (5 bases). The CDR3 totals 14 residues. Germline V gene sequence: CDR1 LNHDA, CDR2 SQIVND (reference sequence). V shed 6 bases and J shed 3 bases, with 14 bases lying between them.

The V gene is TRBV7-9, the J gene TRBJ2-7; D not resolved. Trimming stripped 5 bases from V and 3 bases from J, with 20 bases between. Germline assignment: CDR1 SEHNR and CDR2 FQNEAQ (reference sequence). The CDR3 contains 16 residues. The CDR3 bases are TGTGCCAGCAGCCAAGAGGACGGTCCTTCCCACTACGAGCAGTACTTC. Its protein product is CASSQEDGPSHYEQYF. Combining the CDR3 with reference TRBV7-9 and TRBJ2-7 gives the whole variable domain DTGVSQNPRHKITKRGQNVTFRCDPISEHNRLYWYRQTLGQGPEFLTYFQNEAQLEKSRLLSDRFSAERPKGSFSTLEIQRTEQGDSAMYLCASSQEDGPSHYEQYFGPGTRLTVT.

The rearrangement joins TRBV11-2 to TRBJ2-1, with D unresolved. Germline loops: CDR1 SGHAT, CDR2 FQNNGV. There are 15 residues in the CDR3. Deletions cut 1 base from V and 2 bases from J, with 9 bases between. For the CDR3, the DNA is TGTGCCAGCAGCTTAGTGATCGGAGCCTACAATGAGCAGTTCTTC. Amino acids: CASSLVIGAYNEQFF.

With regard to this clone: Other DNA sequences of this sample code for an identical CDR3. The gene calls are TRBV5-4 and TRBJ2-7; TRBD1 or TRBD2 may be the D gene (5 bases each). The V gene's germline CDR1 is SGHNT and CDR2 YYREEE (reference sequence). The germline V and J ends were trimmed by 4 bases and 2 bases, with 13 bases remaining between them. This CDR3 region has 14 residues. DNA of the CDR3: TGTGCCAGCAGCCTGAGGGGTGCTGCCTACGAGCAGTACTTC. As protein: CASSLRGAAYEQYF.

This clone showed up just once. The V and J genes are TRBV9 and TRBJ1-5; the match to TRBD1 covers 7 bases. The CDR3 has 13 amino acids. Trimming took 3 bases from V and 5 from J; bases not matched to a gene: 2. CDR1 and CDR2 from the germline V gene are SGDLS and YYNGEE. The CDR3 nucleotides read TGTGCCAGCAGCGAGGGGGCACATCAGCCCCAGCATTTT. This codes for CASSEGAHQPQHF.

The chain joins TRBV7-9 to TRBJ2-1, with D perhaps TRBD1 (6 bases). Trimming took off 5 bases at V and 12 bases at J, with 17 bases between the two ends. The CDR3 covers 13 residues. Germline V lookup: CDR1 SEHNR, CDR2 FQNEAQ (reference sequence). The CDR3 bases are TGTGCCAGCAGCCCCCCGCAGGGGTTTGTGCAGTTCTTC. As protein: CASSPPQGFVQFF.

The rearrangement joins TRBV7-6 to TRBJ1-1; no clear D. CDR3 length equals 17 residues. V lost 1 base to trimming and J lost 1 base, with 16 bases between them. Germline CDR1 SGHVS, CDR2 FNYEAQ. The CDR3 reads CASSLGAIHSGNTEAFF. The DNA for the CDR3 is TGTGCCAGCAGCTTAGGGGCTATACACTCGGGGAACACTGAAGCTTTCTTT.

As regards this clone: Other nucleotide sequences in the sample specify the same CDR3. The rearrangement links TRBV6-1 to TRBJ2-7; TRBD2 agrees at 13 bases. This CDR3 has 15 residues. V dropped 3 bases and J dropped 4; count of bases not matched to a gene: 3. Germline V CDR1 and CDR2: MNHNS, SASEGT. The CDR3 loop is CASSEGLAGTYEQYF. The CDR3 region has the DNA TGTGCCAGCAGTGAGGGACTAGCGGGAACATACGAGCAGTACTTC.

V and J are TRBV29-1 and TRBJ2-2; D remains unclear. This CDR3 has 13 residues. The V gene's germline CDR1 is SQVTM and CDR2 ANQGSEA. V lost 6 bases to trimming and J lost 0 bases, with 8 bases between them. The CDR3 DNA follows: TGCAGCGTCCCATGGACGAACACCGGGGAGCTGTTTTTT. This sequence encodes CSVPWTNTGELFF.

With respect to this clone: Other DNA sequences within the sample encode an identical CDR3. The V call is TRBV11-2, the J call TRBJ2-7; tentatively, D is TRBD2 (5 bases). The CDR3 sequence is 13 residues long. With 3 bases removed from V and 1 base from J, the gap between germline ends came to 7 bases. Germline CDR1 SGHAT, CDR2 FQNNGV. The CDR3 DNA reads TGTGCCAGCAGCTTTAGCGCGTCCTACGAGCAGTACTTC. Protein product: CASSFSASYEQYF.

The CDR3 sequence: CASSKQGYQPQHF. In nucleotides, the CDR3 is TGTGCCAGCAGCAAACAGGGGTATCAGCCCCAGCATTTT. The rearrangement joins TRBV25-1 to TRBJ1-5; 7 bases are shared with TRBD1. The V gene's germline CDR1 is MGHDK and CDR2 SYGVNS. J was trimmed by 5 bases and V by 6 bases; bases with no gene match: 4. The CDR3 is 13 amino acids.

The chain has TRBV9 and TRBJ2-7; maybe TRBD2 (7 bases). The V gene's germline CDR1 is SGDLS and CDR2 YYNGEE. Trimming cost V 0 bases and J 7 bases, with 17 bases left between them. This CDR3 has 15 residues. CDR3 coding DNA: TGTGCCAGCAGCGTAGTAGGGGGGGTGAACAGTGAGCAGTACTTC. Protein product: CASSVVGGVNSEQYF.

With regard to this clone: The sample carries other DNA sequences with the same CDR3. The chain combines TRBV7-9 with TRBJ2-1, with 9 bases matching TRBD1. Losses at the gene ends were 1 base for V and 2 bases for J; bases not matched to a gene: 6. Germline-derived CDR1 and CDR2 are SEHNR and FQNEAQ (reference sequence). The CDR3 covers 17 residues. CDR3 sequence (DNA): TGTGCCAGCAGCTTAGTGCCGGGACAGGGTCCCTACAATGAGCAGTTCTTC. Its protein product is CASSLVPGQGPYNEQFF.

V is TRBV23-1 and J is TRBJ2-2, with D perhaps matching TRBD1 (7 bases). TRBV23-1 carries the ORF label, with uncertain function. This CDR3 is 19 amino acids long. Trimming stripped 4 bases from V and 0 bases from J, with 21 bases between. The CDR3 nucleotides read TGCGCCAGCAGTCCCCCTTGCCCCTCAGGGGGGACGAACACCGGGGAGCTGTTTTTT. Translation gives CASSPPCPSGGTNTGELFF.

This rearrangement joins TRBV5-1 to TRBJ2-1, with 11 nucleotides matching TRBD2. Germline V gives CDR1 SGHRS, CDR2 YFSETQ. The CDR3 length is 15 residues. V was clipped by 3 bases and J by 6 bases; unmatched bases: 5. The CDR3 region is CASSSTSGSRNEQFF. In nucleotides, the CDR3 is TGCGCCAGCAGCTCAACTAGCGGGAGTCGCAATGAGCAGTTCTTC.

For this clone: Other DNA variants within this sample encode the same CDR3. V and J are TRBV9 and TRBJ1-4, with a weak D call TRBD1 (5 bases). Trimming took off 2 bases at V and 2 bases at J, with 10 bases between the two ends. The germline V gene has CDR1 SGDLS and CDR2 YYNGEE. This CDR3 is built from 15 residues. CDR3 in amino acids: CASSVQGGTNEKLFF. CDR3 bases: TGTGCCAGCAGCGTCCAGGGTGGTACTAATGAAAAACTGTTTTTT.